The text below deals with one T cell receptor beta chain. The antigen remains undetermined. The data derive from a study of blood T cells in healthy people across ages. General study points: Researchers report that TCR beta diversity correlated strongly with naive T cell percentage.

CDR3 length equals 16 residues. V was clipped by 2 bases and J by 2 bases; unmatched bases: 9. Germline V gene lookup returns CDR1 SGHRS and CDR2 YFSETQ. Alongside a J-beta primer mix, a sample-barcoded 5' primer served in a second PCR lasting about 6 to 12 cycles. Each CDR3 protein is one row after TCRdb ran MiXCR on the 5' RACE reads. The top ten clones hold approximately 2.9% of a sample with about 780,000 distinct CDR3 sequences, more than 25% of them seen once. In addition, the sample was reused for a study of T cells of mothers and their children.

The TCR originated in a boy younger than 18 in good health. The sample was blood. The chain combines TRBV5-1 with TRBJ2-7; 8 bases line up with TRBD1. The CDR3 coding sequence is TGCGCCAGCAGCTTCACCACAGGGGGTGGACCCTACGAGCAGTACTTC. Its protein product is CASSFTTGGGPYEQYF. The whole variable domain, remainder taken from reference TRBV5-1 and TRBJ2-7, is KAGVTQTPRYLIKTRGQQVTLSCSPISGHRSVSWYQQTPGQGLQFLFEYFSETQRNKGNFPGRFSGRQFSNSRSEMNVSTLELGDSALYLCASSFTTGGGPYEQYFGPGTRLTVT.